The TCR beta chain under discussion was sequenced for a study of graft-versus-host responses after intestinal transplantation. At the level of the study: Transplants given to recipients were multivisceral, liver-intestinal, or isolated intestinal. Among the recipients, all got anti-thymocyte globulin induction and then tacrolimus and steroids for around 3 years.

This clone appeared a few times. Its antigen is currently unknown. Findings of the study overall: Peak circulating GvH clone levels tracked with early post-transplant HvG declines. The study found high graft-versus-host to host-versus-graft clonal ratios in allografts of patients with graft-donor T cell macrochimerism.

Data came from immunoSEQ multiplex PCR; TCRdb stores just in-frame clones and leaves some out. The profile covers about 3,600 clones, with roughly 82% appearing a single time and less than 9% taken by the ten largest. The CDR3 sequence is 12 residues long. V dropped 3 bases and J dropped 2 bases, with 4 bases sitting between them. Germline CDR1 reads MGHDK; CDR2 reads SYGVNS. Time point noted: postoperative day 105 after intestinal transplantation (dayNNNN = postoperative day). Graft-derived tissue was subjected to processing to liberate intraepithelial and lamina propria lymphocytes. The clonotype originates from a human patient who received an intestinal transplant, so some T cells may come from the graft donor. J is TRBJ2-5 and V is TRBV25-1, with no clear D. Sequenced here: ileum tissue, sampled 105 days after intestinal transplantation. The CDR3 sequence is CASSDSQETQYF. As DNA, the CDR3 is TGTGCCAGCAGTGATTCACAAGAGACCCAGTACTTC.